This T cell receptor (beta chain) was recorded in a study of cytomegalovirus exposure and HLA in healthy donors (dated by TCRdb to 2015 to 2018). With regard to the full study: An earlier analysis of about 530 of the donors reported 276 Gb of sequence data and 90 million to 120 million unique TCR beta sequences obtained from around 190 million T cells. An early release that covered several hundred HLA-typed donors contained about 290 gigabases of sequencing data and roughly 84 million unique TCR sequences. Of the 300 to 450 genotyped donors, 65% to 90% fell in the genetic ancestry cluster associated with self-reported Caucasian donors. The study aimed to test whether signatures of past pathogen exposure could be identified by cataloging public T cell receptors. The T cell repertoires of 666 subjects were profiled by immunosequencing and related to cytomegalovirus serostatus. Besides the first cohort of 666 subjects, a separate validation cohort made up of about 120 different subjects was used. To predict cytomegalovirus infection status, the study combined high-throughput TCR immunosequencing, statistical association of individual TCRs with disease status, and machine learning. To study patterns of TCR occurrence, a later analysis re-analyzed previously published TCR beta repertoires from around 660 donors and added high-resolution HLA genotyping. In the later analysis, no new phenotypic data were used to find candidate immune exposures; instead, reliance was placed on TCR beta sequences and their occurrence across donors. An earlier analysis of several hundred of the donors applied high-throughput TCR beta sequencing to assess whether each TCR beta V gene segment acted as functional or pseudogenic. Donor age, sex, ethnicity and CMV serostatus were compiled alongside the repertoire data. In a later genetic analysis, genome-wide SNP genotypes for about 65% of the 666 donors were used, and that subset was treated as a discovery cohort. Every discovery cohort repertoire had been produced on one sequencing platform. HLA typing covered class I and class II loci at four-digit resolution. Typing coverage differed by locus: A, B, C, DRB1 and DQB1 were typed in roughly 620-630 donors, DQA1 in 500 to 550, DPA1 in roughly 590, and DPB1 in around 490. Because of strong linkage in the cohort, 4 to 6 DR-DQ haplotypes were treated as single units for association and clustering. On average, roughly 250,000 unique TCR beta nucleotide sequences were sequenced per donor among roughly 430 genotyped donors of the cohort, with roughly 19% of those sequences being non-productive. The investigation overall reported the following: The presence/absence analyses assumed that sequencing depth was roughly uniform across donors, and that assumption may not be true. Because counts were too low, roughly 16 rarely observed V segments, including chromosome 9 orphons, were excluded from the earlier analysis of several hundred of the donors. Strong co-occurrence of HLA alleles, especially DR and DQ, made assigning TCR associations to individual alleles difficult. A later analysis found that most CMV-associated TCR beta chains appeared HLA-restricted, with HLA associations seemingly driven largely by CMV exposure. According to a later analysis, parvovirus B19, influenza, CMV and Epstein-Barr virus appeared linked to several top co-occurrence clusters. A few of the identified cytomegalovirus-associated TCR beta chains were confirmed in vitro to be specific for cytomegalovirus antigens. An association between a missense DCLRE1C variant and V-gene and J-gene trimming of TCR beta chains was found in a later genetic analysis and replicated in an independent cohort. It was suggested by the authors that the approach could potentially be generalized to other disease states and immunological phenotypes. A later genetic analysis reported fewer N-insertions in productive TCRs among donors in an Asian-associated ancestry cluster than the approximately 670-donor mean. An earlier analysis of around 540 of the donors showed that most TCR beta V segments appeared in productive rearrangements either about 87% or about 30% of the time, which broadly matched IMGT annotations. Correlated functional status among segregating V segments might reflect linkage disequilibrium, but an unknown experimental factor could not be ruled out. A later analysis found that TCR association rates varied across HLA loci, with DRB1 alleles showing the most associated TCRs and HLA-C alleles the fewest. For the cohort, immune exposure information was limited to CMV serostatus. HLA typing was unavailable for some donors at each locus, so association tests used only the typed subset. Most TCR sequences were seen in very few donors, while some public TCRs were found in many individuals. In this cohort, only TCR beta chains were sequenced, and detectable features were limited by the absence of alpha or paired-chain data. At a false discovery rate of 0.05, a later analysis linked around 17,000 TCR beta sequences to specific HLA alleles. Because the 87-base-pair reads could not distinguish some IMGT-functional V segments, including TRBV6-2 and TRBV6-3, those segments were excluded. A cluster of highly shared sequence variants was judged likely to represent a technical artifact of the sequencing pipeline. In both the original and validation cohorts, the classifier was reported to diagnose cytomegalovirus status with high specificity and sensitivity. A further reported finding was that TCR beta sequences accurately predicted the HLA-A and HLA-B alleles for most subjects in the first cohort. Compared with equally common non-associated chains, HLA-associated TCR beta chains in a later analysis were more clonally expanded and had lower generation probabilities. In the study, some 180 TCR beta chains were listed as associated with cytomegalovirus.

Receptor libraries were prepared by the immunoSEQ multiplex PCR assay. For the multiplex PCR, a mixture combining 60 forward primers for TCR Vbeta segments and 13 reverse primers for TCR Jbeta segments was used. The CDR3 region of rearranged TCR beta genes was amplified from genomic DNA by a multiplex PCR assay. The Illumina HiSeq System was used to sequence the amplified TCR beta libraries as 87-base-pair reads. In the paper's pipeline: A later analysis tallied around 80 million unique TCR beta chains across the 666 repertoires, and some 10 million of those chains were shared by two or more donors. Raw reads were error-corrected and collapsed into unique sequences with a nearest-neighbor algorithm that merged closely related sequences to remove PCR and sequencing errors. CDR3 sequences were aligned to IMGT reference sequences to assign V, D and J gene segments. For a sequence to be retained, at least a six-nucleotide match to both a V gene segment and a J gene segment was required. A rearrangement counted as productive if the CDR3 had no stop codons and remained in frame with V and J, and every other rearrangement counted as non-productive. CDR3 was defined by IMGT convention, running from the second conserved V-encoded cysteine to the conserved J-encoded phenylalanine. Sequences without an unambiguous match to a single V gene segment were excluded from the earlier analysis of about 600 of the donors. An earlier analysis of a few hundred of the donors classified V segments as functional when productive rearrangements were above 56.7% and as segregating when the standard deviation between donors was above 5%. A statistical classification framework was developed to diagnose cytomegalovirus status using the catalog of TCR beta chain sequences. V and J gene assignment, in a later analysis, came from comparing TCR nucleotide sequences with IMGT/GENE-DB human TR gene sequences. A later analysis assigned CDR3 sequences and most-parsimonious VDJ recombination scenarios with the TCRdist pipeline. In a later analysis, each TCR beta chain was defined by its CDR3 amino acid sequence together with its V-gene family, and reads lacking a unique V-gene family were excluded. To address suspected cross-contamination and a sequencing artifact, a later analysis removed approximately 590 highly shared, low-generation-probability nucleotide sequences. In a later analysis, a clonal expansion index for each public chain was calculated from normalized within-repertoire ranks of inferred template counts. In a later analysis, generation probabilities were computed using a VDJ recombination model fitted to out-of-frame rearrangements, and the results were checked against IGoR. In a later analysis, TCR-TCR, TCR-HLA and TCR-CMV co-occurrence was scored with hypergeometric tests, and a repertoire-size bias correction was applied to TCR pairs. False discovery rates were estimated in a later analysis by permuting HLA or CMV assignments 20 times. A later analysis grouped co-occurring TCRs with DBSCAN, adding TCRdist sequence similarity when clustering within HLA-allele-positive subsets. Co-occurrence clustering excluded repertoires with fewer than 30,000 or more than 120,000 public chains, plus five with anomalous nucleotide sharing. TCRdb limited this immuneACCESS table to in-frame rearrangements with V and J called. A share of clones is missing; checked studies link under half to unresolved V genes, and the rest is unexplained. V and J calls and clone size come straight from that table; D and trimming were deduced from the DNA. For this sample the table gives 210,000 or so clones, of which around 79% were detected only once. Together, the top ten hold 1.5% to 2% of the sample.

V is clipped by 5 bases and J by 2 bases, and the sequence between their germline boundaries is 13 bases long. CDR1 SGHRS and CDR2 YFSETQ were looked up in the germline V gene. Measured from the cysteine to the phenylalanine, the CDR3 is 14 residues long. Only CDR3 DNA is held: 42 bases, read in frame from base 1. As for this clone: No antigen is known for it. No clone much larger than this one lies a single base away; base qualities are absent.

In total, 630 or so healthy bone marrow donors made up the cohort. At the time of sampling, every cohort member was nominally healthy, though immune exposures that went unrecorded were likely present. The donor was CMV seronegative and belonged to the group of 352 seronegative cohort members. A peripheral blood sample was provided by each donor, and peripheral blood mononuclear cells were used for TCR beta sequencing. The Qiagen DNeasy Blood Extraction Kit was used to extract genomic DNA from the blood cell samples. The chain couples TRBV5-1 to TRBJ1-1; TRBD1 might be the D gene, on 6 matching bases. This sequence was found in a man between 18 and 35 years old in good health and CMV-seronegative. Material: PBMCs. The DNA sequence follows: TGCGCCAGCAGTTCGGGGGGCGTCAACACTGAAGCTTTCTTT. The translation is CASSSGGVNTEAFF. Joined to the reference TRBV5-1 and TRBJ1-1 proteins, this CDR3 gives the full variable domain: KAGVTQTPRYLIKTRGQQVTLSCSPISGHRSVSWYQQTPGQGLQFLFEYFSETQRNKGNFPGRFSGRQFSNSRSEMNVSTLELGDSALYLCASSSGGVNTEAFFGQGTRLTVV.